One sample yielded the 13 T cell receptor beta chains listed below, sequenced in a study of cytomegalovirus exposure and HLA in healthy donors. 13 Jbeta primers and 60 Vbeta primers were used for the PCR. Profiling relied on immunoSEQ multiplex PCR, and the TCRdb table lists in-frame clones only, not all of them. This sample has roughly 150,000 clones, with approximately 81% found just once. The sample consisted of PBMCs. These receptors originate from a man aged 25 to 40 in good health and CMV-seronegative.

The chain recombines TRBV6-1 with TRBJ2-7, with 7 bases fitting TRBD1. The CDR3 loop spans 14 amino acids. After removal of 5 bases from V and 2 bases from J, the junction contained 6 bases not matched to a gene. Germline V gene data show CDR1 as MNHNS and CDR2 as SASEGT. CDR3 protein: CASSPDRVAYEQYF. For the CDR3, the DNA is TGTGCCAGCAGTCCCGACAGGGTAGCCTACGAGCAGTACTTC.

This chain joins TRBV29-1 and TRBJ1-2, with D possibly matching TRBD1 (5 bases). Germline CDR1 SQVTM, CDR2 ANQGSEA. The CDR3 is 15 amino acids. V gave up 0 bases and J gave up 7 bases, with 18 bases separating them. DNA of the CDR3: TGCAGCGTTGAAGATTCCGACAGCTTTAGGGGTGGCTACACCTTC. Protein product: CSVEDSDSFRGGYTF.

The V call is TRBV2, the J call TRBJ2-5, with D perhaps TRBD2 (7 bases). Looked up from germline, CDR1 is SNHLY and CDR2 is FYNNEI. V lost 7 bases and J 5 bases, leaving 17 bases between the germline ends. The CDR3 totals 14 residues. CDR3 DNA sequence: TGTGCCAGCACCAAAGGGGGGGGCATGGAGACCCAGTACTTC. It translates to CASTKGGGMETQYF.

This rearrangement joins TRBV11-2 to TRBJ2-3; D is unclear. The V end lost 2 bases, the J end lost 8 bases, and 20 bases lay between the germline ends. Germline CDR1 is SGHAT and CDR2 is FQNNGV. The length of the CDR3 is 16 residues. Here the CDR3 reads CASSLLRSISHGTQYF. The DNA for the CDR3 is TGTGCCAGCAGCTTATTGCGGAGTATCAGCCACGGTACGCAGTATTTT. Together with reference TRBV11-2 and TRBJ2-3, the CDR3 gives the full variable domain: EAGVAQSPRYKIIEKRQSVAFWCNPISGHATLYWYQQILGQGPKLLIQFQNNGVVDDSQLPKDRFSAERLKGVDSTLKIQPAKLEDSAVYLCASSLLRSISHGTQYFGPGTRLTVL.

This chain uses TRBV5-4 with TRBJ1-6; D gene unclear. Germline V gene sequence: CDR1 SGHNT, CDR2 YYREEE (reference sequence). The CDR3 is made up of 13 amino acids. V was cut by 0 bases and J by 8 bases, with 6 bases left in between. Here the CDR3 DNA reads TGTGCCAGCAGCTTGGGGCCCGATTCACCCCTCCACTTT. It is translated as CASSLGPDSPLHF.

The V and J genes are TRBV6-1 and TRBJ2-5; 9 nucleotides match TRBD1. V dropped 6 bases and J dropped 5; count of bases not matched to a gene: 10. This CDR3 region has 15 residues. Germline V lookup: CDR1 MNHNS, CDR2 SASEGT. CDR3 in DNA: TGTGCCAGCAGCGGCCGGGACAGGGTAATGGAGACCCAGTACTTC. Amino acid sequence: CASSGRDRVMETQYF.

On this clone: Additional DNA sequences in this sample encode the identical CDR3. The rearrangement uses TRBV6-5 and TRBJ2-1; 9 bases agree with TRBD1. Germline values: CDR1 MNHEY, CDR2 SVGAGI. The CDR3 contains 15 residues. V dropped 6 bases and J dropped 0; count of bases not matched to a gene: 3. This chain's CDR3 is CASRSTGGSYNEQFF. CDR3 nucleotide sequence: TGTGCCAGCAGGTCGACAGGGGGCTCCTACAATGAGCAGTTCTTC.

The chain combines TRBV21-1 with TRBJ1-6. TRBV21-1 is reported as a pseudogene. The CDR3 consists of 12 residues. CDR3 sequence: CASSNGGSPLHF. In nucleotides, the CDR3 is TGTGCCAGCAGCAATGGGGGGTCACCCCTCCACTTT.

The chain couples TRBV19 to TRBJ1-1; D remains unclear. This CDR3 has 12 residues. CDR1 LNHDA and CDR2 SQIVND come from the germline V gene (reference sequence). DNA for the CDR3: TGTGTCCCGGGTGGAGGGAACACTGAAGCTTTCTTT. Encoded protein: CVPGGGNTEAFF.

The rearrangement uses TRBV5-1 and TRBJ2-3, with TRBD1 as a possible D gene (6 bases). V shed 4 bases and J shed 2 bases, with 14 bases lying between them. Germline V gene data show CDR1 as SGHRS and CDR2 as YFSETQ. CDR3 size: 15 residues. CDR3: CASSARTAFTDTQYF. The CDR3 coding sequence is TGCGCCAGCAGCGCAAGGACAGCATTCACAGATACGCAGTATTTT.

The V call is TRBV7-9, the J call TRBJ2-1, with TRBD2 matching over 10 bases. V dropped 4 bases and J dropped 5; count of bases not matched to a gene: 8. Germline CDR1 and CDR2: SEHNR and FQNEAQ (reference sequence). The CDR3 length is 16 residues. The CDR3 bases are TGTGCCAGCAGCTCATTGACTAGCGGGCACAACAATGAGCAGTTCTTC. Translation: CASSSLTSGHNNEQFF.

The V call is TRBV7-2, the J call TRBJ2-1, with TRBD2 identical over 7 bases. The germline V gene encodes CDR1 SGHTA and CDR2 FQGNSA. CDR3 length: 14 residues. V was clipped by 5 bases and J by 12 bases; unmatched bases: 13. The CDR3 DNA reads as TGTGCCAGCAGCCGGAGGGTGGGGGGGGTGGTGCAGTTCTTC. Residues: CASSRRVGGVVQFF.

This clone turned up a few times. The chain employs TRBV27 and TRBJ2-7; 7 bases agree with TRBD1. After removal of 7 bases from V and 2 bases from J, the junction contained 5 bases not matched to a gene. The CDR3 is made up of 13 amino acids. Germline lookup yields CDR1 MNHEY and CDR2 SMNVEV (reference sequence). The DNA of the CDR3 is TGTGCCAGCATCCCGGGACAGCCCTACGAGCAGTACTTC. This encodes CASIPGQPYEQYF.